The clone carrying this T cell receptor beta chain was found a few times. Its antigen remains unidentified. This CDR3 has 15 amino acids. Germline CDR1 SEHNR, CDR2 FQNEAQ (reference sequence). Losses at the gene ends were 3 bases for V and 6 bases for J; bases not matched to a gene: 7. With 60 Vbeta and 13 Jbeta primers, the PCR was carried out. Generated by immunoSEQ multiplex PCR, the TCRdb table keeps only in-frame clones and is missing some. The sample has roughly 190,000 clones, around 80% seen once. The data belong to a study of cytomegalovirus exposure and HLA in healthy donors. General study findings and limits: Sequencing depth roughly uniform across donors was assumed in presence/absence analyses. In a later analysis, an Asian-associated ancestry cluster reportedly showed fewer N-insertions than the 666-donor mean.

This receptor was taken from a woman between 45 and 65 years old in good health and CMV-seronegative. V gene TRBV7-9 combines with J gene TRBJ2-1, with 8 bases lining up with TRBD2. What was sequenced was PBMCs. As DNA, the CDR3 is TGTGCCAGCAGCTTTTATGCGGGGGGACTCAATGAGCAGTTCTTC. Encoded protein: CASSFYAGGLNEQFF. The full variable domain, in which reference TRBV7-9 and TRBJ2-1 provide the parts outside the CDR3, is DTGVSQNPRHKITKRGQNVTFRCDPISEHNRLYWYRQTLGQGPEFLTYFQNEAQLEKSRLLSDRFSAERPKGSFSTLEIQRTEQGDSAMYLCASSFYAGGLNEQFFGPGTRLTVL.